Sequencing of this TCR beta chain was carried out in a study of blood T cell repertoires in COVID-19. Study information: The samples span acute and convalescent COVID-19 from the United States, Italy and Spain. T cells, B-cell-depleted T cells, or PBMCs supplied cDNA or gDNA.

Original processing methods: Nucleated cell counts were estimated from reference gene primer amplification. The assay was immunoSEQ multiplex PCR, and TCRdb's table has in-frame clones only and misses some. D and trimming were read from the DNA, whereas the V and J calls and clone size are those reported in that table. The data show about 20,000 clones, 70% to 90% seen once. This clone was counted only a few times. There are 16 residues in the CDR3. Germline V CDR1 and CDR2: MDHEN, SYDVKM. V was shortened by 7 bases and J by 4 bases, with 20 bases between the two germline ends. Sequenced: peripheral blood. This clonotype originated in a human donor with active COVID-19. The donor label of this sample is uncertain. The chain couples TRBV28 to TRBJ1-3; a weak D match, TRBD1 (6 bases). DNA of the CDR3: TGTGCCAGCACCAATGCCCCCCCAGGGGTAGGAAACACCATATATTTT. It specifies CASTNAPPGVGNTIYF.